This TCR beta chain derives from a study of CD8+ T cells in alopecia areata. Study-level information: It was oral tofacitinib, at 5 to 10 mg twice daily, that treated patients received. Study-level points and caveats: There were many expanded lesional clones persisting in scalp and blood during tofacitinib. The study found higher clonality in lesional than normal scalp, especially in alopecia totalis/universalis.

This sample's treatment: oral pan-JAK inhibitor, 5-10 mg twice daily. Sorting of PBMCs yielded the CD4+ and CD8+ T cells. Once RNA had been extracted, it was reverse transcribed into cDNA to act as the sequencing template. Repertoires were generated with immunoSEQ multiplex PCR, while TCRdb's copy carries only in-frame clones and drops some. The repertoire has roughly 200,000 clones, 50% to 65% of them found once; the top ten carry under 14%. Germline V CDR1 and CDR2: ENHRY, SYGVKD. The ends were cut back, 2 bases at V and 8 bases at J, with 4 bases in the middle. The CDR3 has 11 residues. There are a few counts of this clone. Its antigen remains unidentified.

This receptor was identified in a human donor with alopecia areata. This chain connects TRBV10-3 to TRBJ2-1; D not resolved. The material sequenced was CD8+ T cells sorted from blood, taken at week 24, from a patient treated with tofacitinib. The CDR3 DNA is TGTGCCATCAGTGAGGGAGATGAGCAGTTCTTC. Its translation is CAISEGDEQFF.